This T cell receptor (beta chain) was obtained from a study of siplizumab effects on memory and regulatory T cells. The study, taken as a whole, reports: The average Treg-derived proportion among mappable alloreactive CD4+ clones was 55% to 75% with siplizumab versus about 27% in controls.

Data came from immunoSEQ multiplex PCR; TCRdb stores just in-frame clones and leaves some out. The table has 26,000 or so clones, 84% seen once. On this clone itself: Antigen specificity is unknown.

The TCR originated in a human donor in good health. The sequenced sample was memory CD4+ T cells sorted from blood.

The CDR3 DNA sequence: TGTGCCAGCAGGGGAAGTGTCGTTGAGCAGTTCTTC. This codes for CASRGSVVEQFF. The chain carries TRBV28 and TRBJ2-1; D is uncertain. The length of the CDR3 is 12 residues. The germline CDR1 and CDR2 sequences are MDHEN and SYDVKM. V was shortened by 6 bases and J by 9 bases, with 12 bases between the two germline ends. The whole variable domain, filled in from reference TRBV28 and TRBJ2-1, reads DVKVTQSSRYLVKRTGEKVFLECVQDMDHENMFWYRQDPGLGLRLIYFSYDVKMKEKGDIPEGYSVSREKKERFSLILESASTNQTSMYLCASRGSVVEQFFGPGTRLTVL.